This TCR beta chain comes out of a study of cytomegalovirus exposure and HLA in healthy donors. Study-wide results and limits: Donors belonging to an Asian-associated ancestry cluster reportedly showed fewer N-insertions in productive TCRs than the roughly 670-donor mean, according to what a later analysis found. In presence/absence analyses, roughly uniform sequencing depth across donors was assumed.

About this clone: The target antigen is unknown.

PCR used 60 Vbeta primers and 13 Jbeta primers. Profiled with immunoSEQ multiplex PCR; TCRdb holds only in-frame clones, not every one. Of 150,000 to 200,000 clones in the sample, around three quarters were seen once. The V end was cut by 4 bases, the J end by 3 bases, with 13 bases between. The germline gives CDR1 SGDLS, CDR2 YYNGEE. This CDR3 has 14 amino acids. The receptor was derived from a man aged 25 to 40 in good health and CMV-seronegative. The gene calls are TRBV9 and TRBJ1-2; tentatively, D is TRBD1 (5 bases). Sequencing was done on a sample of PBMCs. CDR3: CASSPGGGDYGYTF. As DNA, the CDR3 is TGTGCCAGCAGCCCCGGGGGAGGGGACTATGGCTACACCTTC.